Listed here are 14 T cell receptor beta chains from one sample, sequenced in a study of tumor-infiltrating lymphocytes in primary liver carcinoma. For each extraction, RNA and DNA were obtained together from roughly 20-30 mg of unsorted bulk tissue. The authors made TCR beta cDNA from 500 ng total RNA with a constant-region primer. It was through three nested multiplex PCR rounds of slightly modified ARM-PCR that TCR beta libraries arose. The first two PCR rounds, around 10 cycles each, used TRBV1-TRBV30 forward primers and a C-beta reverse primer. A single record per CDR3 protein comes from TCRdb applying MiXCR to the multiplex PCR reads. The sample shows 70,000 to 85,000 distinct CDR3 sequences, 70% to 75% of them seen only once. Input material: liver tumor tissue from sampling region 4. Stated subset: tumor region T4, right-lateral pole. These receptors were taken from a woman in her sixties with primary liver carcinoma and hepatitis B virus infection.

As to this clonotype: A read error is likely, as this CDR3 ends without the conserved phenylalanine or tryptophan. The chain has TRBV12-3 or TRBV12-4 and TRBJ1-1, with no clear D. Trimming removed 8 bases at V and 3 bases at J, with 13 bases between. The CDR3 is made up of 13 amino acids. In DNA, the CDR3 is TGTGCCAGCGGTCCCCTAAGGGACACTGAAGCTTTCCTT. Encoded protein: CASGPLRDTEAFL.

As concerns this clonotype: Compared with germline, one end of the junction differs, possibly owing to a read error. The chain is built from TRBV29-1 and TRBJ2-5; TRBD1 is a possible D gene (5 bases). The germline V gene encodes CDR1 SQVTM and CDR2 ANQGSEA. This CDR3 has 16 residues. DNA for the CDR3: TGCTGCGTCAATAATCCGAGGAGAGGACATCAAGAGACCCAGTACTTC. It codes for CCVNNPRRGHQETQYF.

For this clonotype: An end of the junction differs from the germline gene, which may be a read error. The rearrangement links TRBV10-3 to TRBJ1-5; no definite D call. Germline V gene data show CDR1 as ENHRY and CDR2 as SYGVKD. This CDR3 is 15 amino acids long. The CDR3 reads CAVSDPQEVDQPQHF. The DNA of the CDR3 is TGTGCCGTCAGTGACCCCCAGGAGGTAGATCAGCCCCAGCATTTT.

This clonotype was counted once. It is likely a read error, because the conserved phenylalanine at the end of the CDR3 is missing. The chain joins TRBV11-1 to TRBJ1-1; no firm D call. The CDR3 has 13 residues. Germline values: CDR1 SGHAT, CDR2 FQDESV (reference sequence). Trimming shortened V by 2 bases and J by 1 base, and 5 bases separated the two germline ends. CDR3: CASSLNRNTEAFC. The CDR3 DNA reads as TGTGCCAGCAGCTTAAACCGGAACACTGAAGCTTTCTGT.

With respect to this clonotype: At one end, the junction sequence differs from germline, possibly due to a read error. The chain employs TRBV11-2 and TRBJ2-3; D is unclear. The germline gives CDR1 SGHAT, CDR2 FQNNGV. The CDR3 runs to 15 residues. This CDR3 reads CPSRPTASSSHTQYF. The CDR3 nucleotides are TGTCCCAGCAGGCCGACGGCGTCTAGTTCACATACGCAGTATTTT.

With respect to this clonotype: This CDR3 fails to terminate in the conserved phenylalanine or tryptophan, so it likely reflects a read error. The rearrangement uses TRBV11-2 and TRBJ2-1; D may be TRBD2 (5 bases). Germline CDR1 and CDR2: SGHAT and FQNNGV. The CDR3 consists of 14 residues. The CDR3 here is CDSSSDSRYREQFL. In DNA form, the CDR3 reads TGTGACAGCAGTTCGGACTCGAGGTATAGGGAGCAGTTCTTA.

In regard to this clonotype: The junction does not match germline at one end; this may be a read error. V usage is TRBV4-2 and J usage is TRBJ2-3, with 9 bases that match TRBD2. Germline values: CDR1 LGHNA, CDR2 YNFKEQ. This CDR3 has 15 amino acids. CDR3 amino acids: CASSQFGGRVDMQYF. CDR3 coding DNA: TGTGCCAGTAGCCAATTTGGCGGGAGGGTAGATATGCAGTATTTT.

This clonotype was counted ten times or more. This sequence joins TRBV6-2 or TRBV6-3 and TRBJ1-1; 11 nucleotides agree with TRBD1. The CDR3 runs 19 residues. V shed 7 bases and J 4 bases; nucleotides not matched to a gene: 20. CDR1 MNHEY and CDR2 SVGEGT come from the germline V gene. The CDR3: CASIPKRWAPGQGGTEAFF. The CDR3 DNA sequence: TGTGCCAGCATCCCAAAAAGATGGGCCCCGGGACAGGGGGGCACTGAAGCTTTCTTT.

In the case of this clonotype: The final CDR3 position lacks the conserved phenylalanine or tryptophan, pointing to a likely read error. The chain combines TRBV2 with TRBJ1-1; D is ambiguous. Germline V gene data show CDR1 as SNHLY and CDR2 as FYNNEI. CDR3 length: 12 residues. CDR3 amino acids: CVSSVGATEAFL. Here the CDR3 DNA reads TGTGTCAGCAGTGTGGGAGCCACTGAAGCTTTCTTA.

By share, this clonotype ranks as large. This sequence joins TRBV11-3 and TRBJ2-3; maybe TRBD2 (5 bases). The CDR3 contains 14 residues. Trimming took 3 bases from V and 0 from J, leaving 7 bases between them. Germline V CDR1 and CDR2: SGHNT, YENEEA. This chain's CDR3 is CASSFRTSTDTQYF. The CDR3 DNA sequence: TGTGCCAGCAGCTTCAGGACTAGCACAGATACGCAGTATTTT.

Note on this clonotype: A read error may produce the germline difference seen at one junction end. The V call is TRBV19, the J call TRBJ1-1; D remains unclear. The germline V gene encodes CDR1 LNHDA and CDR2 SQIVND (reference sequence). This CDR3 has 14 amino acids. CDR3 in DNA: TGTGCCAGCAGTAGAATGAGCCTGAACACTGAAGCTTTCTTT. Its translation is CASSRMSLNTEAFF. The full variable domain, its missing parts supplied by reference TRBV19 and TRBJ1-1, is DGGITQSPKYLFRKEGQNVTLSCEQNLNHDAMYWYRQDPGQGLRLIYYSQIVNDFQKGDIAEGYSVSREKKESFPLTVTSAQKNPTAFYLCASSRMSLNTEAFFGQGTRLTVV.

The V gene is TRBV7-2, the J gene TRBJ2-7; no clear D gene. This CDR3 has 15 residues. The V gene's germline CDR1 is SGHTA and CDR2 FQGNSA. Trimming took 5 bases from V and 4 from J, leaving 18 bases between them. Here the CDR3 DNA reads TGTGCCAGCAGCCTACAAGACATGGCGTCATACGAGCAGTACTTC. This translates into CASSLQDMASYEQYF.

Notes on this clonotype: Sequence at one end of the junction differs from germline and may be a read error. V is TRBV4-1 and J is TRBJ2-3; no firm D call. The CDR3 runs to 13 residues. The V gene's germline CDR1 is MGHRA and CDR2 YSYEKL. The CDR3 DNA reads TGCGCCAGAAGCCACATGACTACAGATACGCAGTATTTT. This gives the protein CARSHMTTDTQYF.

The CDR3: CASRDGDRDTGGQYF. The CDR3 bases are TGTGCCAGCAGGGATGGGGATCGGGACACCGGGGGGCAGTATTTT. The V gene is TRBV6-5, the J gene TRBJ2-2; possibly TRBD1 or TRBD2 for D (6 bases each). The DNA end lines up better with TRBJ2-3; the J call may be wrong. Germline lookup yields CDR1 MNHEY and CDR2 SVGAGI. This CDR3 comprises 15 residues.